The next 18 T cell receptor beta chains were all read from a single sample in a study of regulatory T cells in long-lasting Graves disease. Documented time point: newly diagnosed GD, antithyroid drugs for less than 3 months. Following extraction of RNA from PBMCs, that RNA was used to make the TCR library. To make TCR beta libraries, researchers used iRepertoire HTBI primers and Arm-PCR of CDR3 regions. In TCRdb, the multiplex PCR reads were re-called with MiXCR into one record per CDR3 protein. Seen here are about 240,000 distinct CDR3 sequences, around 20% observed once, and the top ten hold roughly 14%. Specimen: peripheral blood mononuclear cells (PBMCs), collected at new diagnosis, from a patient treated with antithyroid drugs. All receptors derive from a female donor with Graves disease.

This clonotype was detected ten times or more. The genes are TRBV11-2 and TRBJ1-3; no clear D gene. V shed 0 bases and J shed 3 bases, with 6 bases lying between them. This CDR3 spans 14 amino acids. Germline-derived CDR1 and CDR2 are SGHAT and FQNNGV. The CDR3 here is CASSLERSGNTIYF. In DNA form, the CDR3 reads TGTGCCAGCAGCTTAGAAAGAAGTGGAAACACCATATATTTT.

As concerns this clonotype: A clone one base away is much larger, so this may be a read error. This sequence joins TRBV12-3 or TRBV12-4 and TRBJ1-1; maybe TRBD1 (5 bases). The length of the CDR3 is 15 residues. CDR3: CASSFFSARGTGAFF. The CDR3 nucleotides are TGTGCCAGCAGTTTCTTTTCGGCGCGGGGGACTGGAGCTTTCTTT.

On this clonotype itself: A much larger clone differs by one base, so this may be a read error. The chain links TRBV12-3 or TRBV12-4 to TRBJ2-7; D unclear. The CDR3 has 12 residues. CDR3 sequence: CTSSPHSYEQYF. CDR3 nucleotide sequence: TGTACCAGCAGCCCCCACTCCTACGAGCAGTACTTC.

This clonotype has at least ten counts. The CDR3 nucleotides read TGTGCCACAAGGAGGGGGGGCTCCTACAATGAGCAGTTCTTC. As protein: CATRRGGSYNEQFF. The chain has TRBV15 and TRBJ2-1; D perhaps matches TRBD2 (7 bases). The CDR3 is 14 amino acids. V was trimmed by 9 bases and J by 0 bases, leaving 12 bases between them. CDR1 LNHNV and CDR2 YYDKDF come from the germline V gene (reference sequence).

This clonotype was counted ten times or more. The rearrangement joins TRBV5-1 to TRBJ2-1, with no clear D. This CDR3 has 14 residues. The germline V gene encodes CDR1 SGHRS and CDR2 YFSETQ. Trimming took off 2 bases at V and 6 bases at J, with 12 bases between the two ends. CDR3 in DNA: TGCGCCAGCAGCTTCCCGAGGTGGGGCAATGAGCAGTTCTTC. This translates into CASSFPRWGNEQFF.

The CDR3 reads CAWSLGPGLAGSTDTQYF. CDR3 sequence (DNA): TGTGCCTGGAGTTTGGGCCCTGGACTAGCGGGAAGCACAGATACGCAGTATTTT. The chain joins TRBV30 to TRBJ2-3; TRBD2 matches at 12 bases. V gave up 2 bases and J gave up 0 bases; unmatched junction bases: 9. This CDR3 has 18 residues. Looked up from germline, CDR1 is GTSNPN and CDR2 is SVGIG (reference sequence).

Only one count was recorded for this clonotype. This sequence may be a read error, since a much larger clone differs from it by one base. The chain carries TRBV6-9 and TRBJ1-5, with D maybe TRBD1 (6 bases). Germline CDR1 MNHGY, CDR2 SVAAGI. The CDR3 is 16 amino acids. This chain's CDR3 is CASSYLGHLSSQPQHF. The DNA of the CDR3 is TGTGCCAGCAGTTACCTGGGACATCTTAGCAGTCAGCCCCAGCATTTT.

This clonotype came up many times. J is TRBJ2-7 and V is TRBV10-3; D possibly matches TRBD1 or TRBD2 (5 bases each). V lost 10 bases to trimming and J lost 3 bases, with 16 bases between them. Germline V CDR1 and CDR2: ENHRY, SYGVKD. This CDR3 comprises 13 residues. CDR3 protein: CATHGTVVYEQYF. The CDR3, as DNA: TGTGCCACCCACGGGACGGTAGTCTACGAGCAGTACTTC.

Ten or more counts support this clonotype. The chain employs TRBV28 and TRBJ1-6; 8 bases line up with TRBD1. From germline, CDR1 is MDHEN and CDR2 SYDVKM. The junction had 8 bases not matched to a gene; V was cut back by 6 bases and J by 7 bases. The CDR3 is made up of 15 amino acids. The CDR3 sequence is CASSRDDRGNSPLHF. The CDR3 DNA follows: TGTGCCAGCAGCCGCGACGACAGGGGAAATTCACCCCTCCACTTT.

The sample holds many counts of this clonotype. This chain joins TRBV6-2 or TRBV6-3 and TRBJ2-7, with TRBD2 matching 9 bases. The CDR3 spans 15 residues. Trimming at V came to 0 bases and at J to 4 bases, leaving 4 bases not matched to a gene. Germline V CDR1 and CDR2: MNHEY, SVGEGT. The chain's CDR3 is CASSYSGSGRYEQYF. The CDR3 DNA follows: TGTGCCAGCAGTTACTCGGGTAGCGGGAGATACGAGCAGTACTTC.

This clonotype was counted ten times or more. The V call is TRBV15, the J call TRBJ2-4; unclear D gene. The CDR3 spans 13 residues. Germline values: CDR1 LNHNV, CDR2 YYDKDF (reference sequence). Trimming took 0 bases from V and 7 from J, leaving 7 bases between them. The CDR3, as DNA: TGTGCCACCAGCAGAGATAGGCAGAACATTCAGTACTTC. It yields the protein CATSRDRQNIQYF.

At least ten counts were recorded for this clonotype. The rearrangement uses TRBV7-3 and TRBJ2-5; 12 nucleotides agree with TRBD2. Germline V gives CDR1 SGHTA, CDR2 FQGTGA. The CDR3 has 15 amino acids. V trimming: 4 bases; J trimming: 1 base; junction bases outside the gene matches: 1. The DNA of the CDR3 is TGTGCCAGCAGCTCTAGCGGGGGGGTCCAAGAGACCCAGTACTTC. Its translation: CASSSSGGVQETQYF.

This clonotype came up many times. This rearrangement joins TRBV5-1 to TRBJ2-1; D perhaps matches TRBD1 (6 bases). The CDR3 totals 14 residues. Trimming pared 0 bases from V and 8 bases from J, leaving 12 bases between. From germline, CDR1 is SGHRS and CDR2 YFSETQ. Here the CDR3 reads CASSLVQGSDEQFF. As DNA, the CDR3 is TGCGCCAGCAGCTTGGTACAGGGTTCCGATGAGCAGTTCTTC.

The chain has TRBV24-1 and TRBJ2-1; 9 nucleotides line up with TRBD1. The CDR3 runs to 16 residues. V lost 1 base to trimming and J lost 8 bases; unmatched junction nucleotides: 8. Germline V gene sequence: CDR1 KGHDR, CDR2 SFDVKD. The CDR3 coding sequence is TGTGCCACCAGTGATTTTGGGGACAGGGTTACAGATGAGCAGTTCTTC. It yields the protein CATSDFGDRVTDEQFF.

The chain recombines TRBV7-2 with TRBJ2-3, with 12 bases fitting TRBD2. The CDR3 runs to 17 residues. Germline V gene lookup returns CDR1 SGHTA and CDR2 FQGNSA. V lost 3 bases and J lost 5; bases outside the gene matches: 9. CDR3 sequence: CASSFLASGGAKDTQYF. DNA of the CDR3: TGTGCCAGCAGCTTTTTGGCTAGCGGGGGGGCGAAAGATACGCAGTATTTT. Variable domain in full (rest from reference TRBV7-2 and TRBJ2-3): GAGVSQSPSNKVTEKGKDVELRCDPISGHTALYWYRQSLGQGLEFLIYFQGNSAPDKSGLPSDRFSAERTGGSVSTLTIQRTQQEDSAVYLCASSFLASGGAKDTQYFGPGTRLTVL.

This clonotype was counted at least ten times. The rearrangement joins TRBV6-5 to TRBJ1-2, with D hard to call. The CDR3 contains 12 residues. The ends were cut back, 4 bases at V and 0 bases at J, with 3 bases in the middle. The germline V gene has CDR1 MNHEY and CDR2 SVGAGI. The CDR3 reads CASSSPNYGYTF. For the CDR3, the DNA is TGTGCCAGCAGTTCGCCTAACTATGGCTACACCTTC.

A note on this clonotype: A read error is possible here, since a much larger clone lies one base away. The chain recombines TRBV7-9 with TRBJ1-2; D uncertain. The germline V gene has CDR1 SEHNR and CDR2 FQNEAQ (reference sequence). CDR3 length: 12 residues. DNA of the CDR3: TGTGTCAGCAGCCCAGAGGACTATGGCTACACCTTC. Translated: CVSSPEDYGYTF.

This clonotype came up many times. CDR3 nucleotide sequence: TGCAGTGCTGCAGTCCCTGGGGGCCAAGAGACCCAGTACTTC. Its translation is CSAAVPGGQETQYF. The rearrangement joins TRBV20-1 to TRBJ2-5; either TRBD1 or TRBD2 may fit D (5 bases each). The V end was cut by 5 bases, the J end by 1 base, with 14 bases between. In germline, CDR1 is DFQATT, CDR2 SNEGSKA (reference sequence). CDR3 length: 14 amino acids.